This T cell receptor (beta chain) was sequenced during a study of CXCR3-negative and CXCR3-positive naive CD8 T cells. Across the study: Each library gave roughly 1.4 +/- 0.3 million of approximately 130 million TRB reads.

Researchers reported sorting every CD8+ T cell subset in triplicate, 300,000 to 350,000 cells per sort. About this clonotype itself: The antigen is not known.

The length of the CDR3 is 12 residues. Germline V CDR1 and CDR2: MNHEY, SMNVEV (reference sequence). cDNA libraries for TRB were generated by 5' RACE incorporating UMI labels. TCRdb re-analyzed the 5' RACE reads; it lists each CDR3 protein once, without DNA. The record lists 20,000 to 25,000 distinct CDR3 sequences, of which the ten most abundant hold 15% to 25%. Whole-study findings and limits: Naive CXCR3-negative cells resembled naive CXCR3-positive cells in TRBV-TRBJ usage; memory cells differed. Both of the naive subsets showed about the same high diversity, but memory CD8+ cells had much less.

Sequenced: memory CD8+ T cells from blood. The receptor's source is a human donor in good health. Some clones in this sample may be carry-over from other donors' samples. The V and J genes are TRBV27 and TRBJ2-1; with no DNA, the TCRdb D assignment of TRBD2 cannot be verified. CDR3 in amino acids: CASTQIGTRKIF.